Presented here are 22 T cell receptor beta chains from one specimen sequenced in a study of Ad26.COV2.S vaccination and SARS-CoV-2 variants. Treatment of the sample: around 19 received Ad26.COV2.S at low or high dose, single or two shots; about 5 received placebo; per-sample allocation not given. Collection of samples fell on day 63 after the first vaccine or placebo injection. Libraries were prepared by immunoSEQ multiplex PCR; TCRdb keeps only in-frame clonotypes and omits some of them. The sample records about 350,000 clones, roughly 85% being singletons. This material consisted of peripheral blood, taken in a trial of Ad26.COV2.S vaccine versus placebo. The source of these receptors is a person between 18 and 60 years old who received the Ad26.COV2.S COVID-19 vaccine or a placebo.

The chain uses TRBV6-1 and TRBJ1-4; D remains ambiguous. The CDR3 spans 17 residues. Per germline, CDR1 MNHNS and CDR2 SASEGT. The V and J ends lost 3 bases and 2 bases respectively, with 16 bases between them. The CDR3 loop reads CASSDKYRGGTNEKLFF. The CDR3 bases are TGTGCCAGCAGTGATAAATATAGAGGCGGGACTAATGAAAAACTGTTTTTT.

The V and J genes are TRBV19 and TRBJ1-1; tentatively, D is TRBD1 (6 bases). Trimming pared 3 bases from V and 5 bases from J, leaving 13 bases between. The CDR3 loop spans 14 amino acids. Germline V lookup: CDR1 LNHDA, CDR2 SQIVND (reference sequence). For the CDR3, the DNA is TGTGCCAGTAGTATTCGGCAGGGGTTGACTGAAGCTTTCTTT. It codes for CASSIRQGLTEAFF. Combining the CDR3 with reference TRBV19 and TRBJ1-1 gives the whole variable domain DGGITQSPKYLFRKEGQNVTLSCEQNLNHDAMYWYRQDPGQGLRLIYYSQIVNDFQKGDIAEGYSVSREKKESFPLTVTSAQKNPTAFYLCASSIRQGLTEAFFGQGTRLTVV.

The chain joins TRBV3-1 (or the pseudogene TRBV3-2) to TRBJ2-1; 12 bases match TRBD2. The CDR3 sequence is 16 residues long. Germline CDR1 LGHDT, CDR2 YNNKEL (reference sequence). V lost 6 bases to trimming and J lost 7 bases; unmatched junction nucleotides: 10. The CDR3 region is CASSLRRGTSGNEQFF. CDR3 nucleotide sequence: TGTGCCAGCAGTCTACGTCGTGGGACTAGCGGGAATGAGCAGTTCTTC.

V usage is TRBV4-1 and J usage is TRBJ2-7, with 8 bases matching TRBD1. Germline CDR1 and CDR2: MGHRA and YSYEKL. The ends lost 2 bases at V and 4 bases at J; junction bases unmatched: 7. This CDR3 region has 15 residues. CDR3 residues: CASSQRTGSMYEQYF. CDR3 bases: TGCGCCAGCAGCCAACGGACAGGGAGTATGTACGAGCAGTACTTC.

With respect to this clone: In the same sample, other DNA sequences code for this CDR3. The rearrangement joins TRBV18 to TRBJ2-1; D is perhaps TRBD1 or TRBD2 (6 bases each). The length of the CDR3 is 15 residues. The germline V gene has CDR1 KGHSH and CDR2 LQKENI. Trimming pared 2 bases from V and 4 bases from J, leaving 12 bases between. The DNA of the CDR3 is TGTGCCAGCTCACCAGGGCAGGGGACTTACAATGAGCAGTTCTTC. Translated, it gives CASSPGQGTYNEQFF.

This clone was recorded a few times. CDR3 sequence: CAWSRQNSPLHF. DNA of the CDR3: TGTGCCTGGAGTCGACAGAATTCACCCCTCCACTTT. The chain carries TRBV30 and TRBJ1-6; D might be TRBD1 (5 bases). The germline CDR1 and CDR2 sequences are GTSNPN and SVGIG (reference sequence). The V end was cut by 2 bases, the J end by 7 bases, with 6 bases between. This CDR3 has 12 amino acids.

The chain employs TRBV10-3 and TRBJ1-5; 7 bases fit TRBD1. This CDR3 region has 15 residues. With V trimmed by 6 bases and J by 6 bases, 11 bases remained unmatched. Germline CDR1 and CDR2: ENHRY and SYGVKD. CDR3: CAISPDRAGGQPQHF. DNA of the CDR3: TGTGCCATCAGCCCCGACAGGGCTGGGGGTCAGCCCCAGCATTTT.

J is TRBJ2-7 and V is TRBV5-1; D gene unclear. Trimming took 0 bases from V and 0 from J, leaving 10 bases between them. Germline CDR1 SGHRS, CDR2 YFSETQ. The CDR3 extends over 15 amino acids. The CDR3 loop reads CASSLDPTSSYEQYF. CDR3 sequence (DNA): TGCGCCAGCAGCTTGGACCCTACAAGCTCCTACGAGCAGTACTTC.

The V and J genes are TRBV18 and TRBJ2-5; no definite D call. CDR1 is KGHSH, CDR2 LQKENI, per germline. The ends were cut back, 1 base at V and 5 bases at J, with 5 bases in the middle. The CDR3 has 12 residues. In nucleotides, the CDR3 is TGTGCCAGCTCACCACAAAAGGAGACCCAGTACTTC. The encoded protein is CASSPQKETQYF.

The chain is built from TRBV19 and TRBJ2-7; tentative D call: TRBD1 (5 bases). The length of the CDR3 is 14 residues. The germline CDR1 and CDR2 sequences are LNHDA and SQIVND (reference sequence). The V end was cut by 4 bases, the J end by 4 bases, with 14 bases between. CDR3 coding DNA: TGTGCCAGTAGTAGTTTTGACAGAAATTACGAGCAGTACTTC. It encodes CASSSFDRNYEQYF.

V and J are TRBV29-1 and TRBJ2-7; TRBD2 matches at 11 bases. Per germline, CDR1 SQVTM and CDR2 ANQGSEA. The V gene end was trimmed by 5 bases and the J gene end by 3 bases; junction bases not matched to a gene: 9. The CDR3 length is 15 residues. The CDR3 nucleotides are TGCAGCGTTAGGAGGCAGGGGACTAGCGGCTACGAGCAGTACTTC. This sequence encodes CSVRRQGTSGYEQYF.

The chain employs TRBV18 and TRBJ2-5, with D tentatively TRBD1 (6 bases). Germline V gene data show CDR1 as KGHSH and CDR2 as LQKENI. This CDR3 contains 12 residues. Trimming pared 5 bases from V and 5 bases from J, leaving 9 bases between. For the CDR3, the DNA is TGTGCCAGCTCAACAGGGAGCGAGACCCAGTACTTC. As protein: CASSTGSETQYF.

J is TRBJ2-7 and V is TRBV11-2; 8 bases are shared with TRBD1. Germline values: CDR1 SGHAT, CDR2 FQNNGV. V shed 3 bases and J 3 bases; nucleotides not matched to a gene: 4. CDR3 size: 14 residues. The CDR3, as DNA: TGTGCCAGCAGCTTGGACAGGGTGAGCTACGAGCAGTACTTC. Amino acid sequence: CASSLDRVSYEQYF.

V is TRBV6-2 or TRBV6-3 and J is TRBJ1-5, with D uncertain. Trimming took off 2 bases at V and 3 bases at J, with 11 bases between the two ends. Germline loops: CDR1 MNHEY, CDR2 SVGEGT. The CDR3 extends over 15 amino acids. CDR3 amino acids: CASSYARAVNQPQHF. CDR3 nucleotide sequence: TGTGCCAGCAGTTACGCTCGGGCAGTCAATCAGCCCCAGCATTTT.

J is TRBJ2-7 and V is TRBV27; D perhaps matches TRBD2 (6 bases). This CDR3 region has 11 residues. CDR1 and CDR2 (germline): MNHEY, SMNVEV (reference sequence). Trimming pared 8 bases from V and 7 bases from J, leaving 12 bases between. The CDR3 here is CASVLAGEQYF. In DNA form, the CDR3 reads TGTGCCAGCGTCCTCGCGGGGGAGCAGTACTTC.

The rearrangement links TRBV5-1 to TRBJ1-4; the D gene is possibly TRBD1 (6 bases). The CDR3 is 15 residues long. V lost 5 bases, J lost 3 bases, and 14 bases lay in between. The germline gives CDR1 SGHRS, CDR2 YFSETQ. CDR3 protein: CASRRGDKANEKLFF. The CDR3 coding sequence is TGCGCCAGCAGACGGGGGGACAAAGCTAATGAAAAACTGTTTTTT.

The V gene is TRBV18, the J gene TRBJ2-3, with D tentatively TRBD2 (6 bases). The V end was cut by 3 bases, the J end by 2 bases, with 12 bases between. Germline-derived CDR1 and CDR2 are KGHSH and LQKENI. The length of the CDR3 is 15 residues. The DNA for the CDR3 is TGTGCCAGCTCACCGAGGGAGGCGTACACAGATACGCAGTATTTT. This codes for CASSPREAYTDTQYF.

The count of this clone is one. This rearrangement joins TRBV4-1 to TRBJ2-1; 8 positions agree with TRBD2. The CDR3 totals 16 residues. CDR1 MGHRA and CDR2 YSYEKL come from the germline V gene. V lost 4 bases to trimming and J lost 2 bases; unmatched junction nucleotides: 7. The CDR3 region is CASSRGLAEAYNEQFF. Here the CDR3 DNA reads TGCGCCAGCAGCCGCGGACTAGCCGAAGCCTACAATGAGCAGTTCTTC.

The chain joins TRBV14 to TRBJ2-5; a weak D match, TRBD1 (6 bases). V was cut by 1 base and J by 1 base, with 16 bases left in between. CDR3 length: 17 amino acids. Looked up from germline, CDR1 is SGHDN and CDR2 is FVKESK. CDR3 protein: CASSQVRGLGFQETQYF. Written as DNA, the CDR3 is TGTGCCAGCAGCCAAGTAAGGGGGTTAGGCTTCCAAGAGACCCAGTACTTC.

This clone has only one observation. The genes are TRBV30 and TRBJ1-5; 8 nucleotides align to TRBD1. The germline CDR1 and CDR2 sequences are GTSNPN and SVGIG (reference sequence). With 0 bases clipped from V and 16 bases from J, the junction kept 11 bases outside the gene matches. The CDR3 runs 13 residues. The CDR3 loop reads CAWSVLRQGLLHF. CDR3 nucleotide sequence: TGTGCCTGGAGTGTACTTCGACAGGGGCTGCTCCATTTT.

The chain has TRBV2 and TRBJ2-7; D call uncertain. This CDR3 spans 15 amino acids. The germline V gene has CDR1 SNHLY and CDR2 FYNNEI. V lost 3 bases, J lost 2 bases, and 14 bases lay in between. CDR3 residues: CASSESVTPTYEQYF. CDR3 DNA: TGTGCCAGCAGTGAGTCGGTCACTCCTACCTACGAGCAGTACTTC. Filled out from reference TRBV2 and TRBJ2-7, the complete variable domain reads EPEVTQTPSHQVTQMGQEVILRCVPISNHLYFYWYRQILGQKVEFLVSFYNNEISEKSEIFDDQFSVERPDGSNFTLKIRSTKLEDSAMYFCASSESVTPTYEQYFGPGTRLTVT.

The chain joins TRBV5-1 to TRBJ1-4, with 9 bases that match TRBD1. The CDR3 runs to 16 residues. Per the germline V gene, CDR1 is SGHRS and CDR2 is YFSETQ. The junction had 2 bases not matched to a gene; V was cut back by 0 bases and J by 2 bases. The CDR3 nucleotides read TGCGCCAGCAGCTTGGTTACAGGGGGCACTAATGAAAAACTGTTTTTT. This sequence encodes CASSLVTGGTNEKLFF. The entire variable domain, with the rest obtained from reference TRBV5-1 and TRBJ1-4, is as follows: KAGVTQTPRYLIKTRGQQVTLSCSPISGHRSVSWYQQTPGQGLQFLFEYFSETQRNKGNFPGRFSGRQFSNSRSEMNVSTLELGDSALYLCASSLVTGGTNEKLFFGSGTQLSVL.